The next 18 T cell receptor beta chains were all read from a single sample in a study of T cell changes during pregnancy in multiple sclerosis. Sequencing was performed with immunoSEQ multiplex PCR; in TCRdb, only in-frame clones are kept and a portion is missing. The sample holds around 84,000 clones; 94% are singletons and the top ten take around 0.91%. This material consisted of peripheral blood, taken in the second trimester of pregnancy. The receptors derive from a female donor in good health, enrolled as a control in a pregnancy study.

The chain links TRBV27 to TRBJ2-3; 9 positions match TRBD2. CDR1 and CDR2 from the germline V gene are MNHEY and SMNVEV (reference sequence). The length of the CDR3 is 15 residues. V was clipped by 7 bases and J by 2 bases; unmatched bases: 7. The CDR3 protein is CASKGLATTTDTQYF. CDR3 DNA sequence: TGTGCCAGCAAAGGACTAGCGACCACCACAGATACGCAGTATTTT.

This chain connects TRBV5-1 to TRBJ1-4; a possible D gene is TRBD1 (5 bases). The germline V gene has CDR1 SGHRS and CDR2 YFSETQ. The CDR3 is 15 residues long. Deletions cut 3 bases from V and 4 bases from J, with 13 bases between. Written as DNA, the CDR3 is TGCGCCAGCAGCTCAACGACAGAGCTTAATGAAAAACTGTTTTTT. This codes for CASSSTTELNEKLFF.

This chain uses TRBV11-2 with TRBJ1-1; 10 bases agree with TRBD1. CDR3 size: 14 residues. The junction had 3 bases not matched to a gene; V was cut back by 4 bases and J by 4 bases. Germline V gene sequence: CDR1 SGHAT, CDR2 FQNNGV. The CDR3 DNA follows: TGTGCCAGCAGCTCCGGGACAGGGGCCACTGAAGCTTTCTTT. It specifies CASSSGTGATEAFF.

V and J are TRBV28 and TRBJ2-7, with D possibly matching TRBD2 (5 bases). The CDR3 runs to 15 residues. CDR1 MDHEN and CDR2 SYDVKM come from the germline V gene. Trimming pared 4 bases from V and 3 bases from J, leaving 16 bases between. In DNA, the CDR3 is TGTGCCAGCAGTTCATCCCTCGGAGGAGGCTACGAGCAGTACTTC. It translates to CASSSSLGGGYEQYF.

The rearrangement uses TRBV5-1 and TRBJ2-7, with 9 bases aligning to TRBD1. Losses at the gene ends were 0 bases for V and 5 bases for J; bases not matched to a gene: 6. CDR1 and CDR2 from the germline V gene are SGHRS and YFSETQ. This CDR3 has 15 amino acids. Here the CDR3 DNA reads TGCGCCAGCAGCTTGGTCGGGACAGGGACCAACGAGCAGTACTTC. This translates into CASSLVGTGTNEQYF.

The CDR3: CASSPPSGSGNTIYF. The CDR3 DNA is TGTGCCAGCTCACCACCGAGCGGCTCTGGAAACACCATATATTTT. The V gene is TRBV18, the J gene TRBJ1-3; unclear D gene. CDR3 length: 15 amino acids. The V gene lost 0 bases and the J gene lost 0 bases, with 6 bases spanning the gap. Germline V gives CDR1 KGHSH, CDR2 LQKENI.

The chain employs TRBV21-1 and TRBJ2-7; whether TRBD1, the table's D call, matches the DNA was not checked. TRBV21-1 is a pseudogene locus. This CDR3 contains 14 residues. The CDR3 region is CASSHRTGSYEQYF. CDR3 in DNA: TGTGCCAGCAGCCACAGGACAGGCTCCTACGAGCAGTACTTC.

V is TRBV7-9 and J is TRBJ2-5; D is possibly TRBD2 (6 bases). V lost 4 bases to trimming and J lost 3 bases, with 12 bases between them. CDR1 SEHNR and CDR2 FQNEAQ come from the germline V gene (reference sequence). The CDR3 sequence is 14 residues long. DNA for the CDR3: TGTGCCAGCAGCTCCGGGAGAGGGAAAGAGACCCAGTACTTC. Encoded protein: CASSSGRGKETQYF.

The rearrangement joins TRBV2 to TRBJ1-5; TRBD1 matches 7 bases. Losses at the gene ends were 4 bases for V and 3 bases for J; bases not matched to a gene: 6. The CDR3 length is 15 residues. Looked up from germline, CDR1 is SNHLY and CDR2 is FYNNEI. The CDR3 protein is CASSGSGGSNQPQHF. The CDR3 DNA reads as TGTGCCAGCAGTGGTTCAGGGGGTTCCAATCAGCCCCAGCATTTT.

The chain employs TRBV11-2 and TRBJ2-2, with a possible D match to TRBD2 (5 bases). Germline CDR1 reads SGHAT; CDR2 reads FQNNGV. Trimming stripped 3 bases from V and 0 bases from J, with 8 bases between. CDR3 size: 15 residues. The CDR3 sequence: CASSFSDSNTGELFF. The CDR3 DNA reads TGTGCCAGCAGCTTCTCGGACTCGAACACCGGGGAGCTGTTTTTT.

The chain recombines TRBV4-1 with TRBJ2-7, with 7 bases lining up with TRBD2. The junction had 6 bases not matched to a gene; V was cut back by 0 bases and J by 4 bases. The germline gives CDR1 MGHRA, CDR2 YSYEKL. There are 15 residues in the CDR3. The CDR3, as DNA: TGCGCCAGCAGCCAAGACCTAGCGGAGATGTACGAGCAGTACTTC. Amino acids: CASSQDLAEMYEQYF.

This chain joins TRBV4-2 and TRBJ2-7; the D gene is possibly TRBD2 (6 bases). The CDR3 has 16 residues. Germline assignment: CDR1 LGHNA and CDR2 YNFKEQ. V shed 1 base and J shed 3 bases, with 16 bases lying between them. The CDR3 DNA sequence: TGTGCCAGCAGCCAAGGGGAGGACCTGACAGTCTACGAGCAGTACTTC. Protein sequence: CASSQGEDLTVYEQYF.

The chain uses TRBV5-6 and TRBJ2-7, with 7 bases that match TRBD1. Germline CDR1 reads SGHDT; CDR2 reads YYEEEE. This CDR3 is built from 15 residues. J gave up 2 bases and V 5 bases, and 10 bases lay outside the gene matches. The CDR3 loop reads CASRRTGTDTYEQYF. The DNA of the CDR3 is TGTGCCAGCAGGAGGACCGGGACAGATACCTACGAGCAGTACTTC.

The CDR3 nucleotides are TGTGCCAGCAGCCCAGGACTAGACACAGATACGCAGTATTTT. The encoded protein is CASSPGLDTDTQYF. The chain combines TRBV6-1 with TRBJ2-3; 7 bases align to TRBD2. Germline loops: CDR1 MNHNS, CDR2 SASEGT. The CDR3 totals 14 residues. V was clipped by 6 bases and J by 2 bases; unmatched bases: 5.

The chain employs TRBV14 and TRBJ1-1; unclear D gene. Germline CDR1 SGHDN, CDR2 FVKESK. The CDR3 loop spans 14 amino acids. V was clipped by 1 base and J by 1 base, with 7 bases between them. CDR3 in DNA: TGTGCCAGCAGCCAAGGGTCCGGGAACACTGAAGCTTTCTTT. Translating gives CASSQGSGNTEAFF.

This clone has just one count. The chain links TRBV2 to TRBJ1-3; possible D gene TRBD1, 5 bases. The germline V gene encodes CDR1 SNHLY and CDR2 FYNNEI. The CDR3 is 15 residues long. Trimming took 9 bases from V and 0 from J, leaving 15 bases between them. The CDR3 protein is CARGDSVNSGNTIYF. CDR3 nucleotides: TGTGCCAGGGGCGACAGCGTAAACTCTGGAAACACCATATATTTT.

This chain joins TRBV19 and TRBJ1-5; D may be TRBD1 (6 bases). CDR3 length: 16 amino acids. Trimming took 3 bases from V and 2 from J, leaving 14 bases between them. CDR1 LNHDA and CDR2 SQIVND come from the germline V gene (reference sequence). CDR3 DNA: TGTGCCAGTAGTATCCGGGGCAGGGGAGGCAATCAGCCCCAGCATTTT. It yields the protein CASSIRGRGGNQPQHF.

CDR3 residues: CASISGSGTDTQYF. The CDR3 DNA follows: TGTGCCAGCATCAGCGGGAGTGGCACAGATACGCAGTATTTT. The rearrangement joins TRBV7-9 to TRBJ2-3; TRBD2 aligns across 8 bases. From germline, CDR1 is SEHNR and CDR2 FQNEAQ (reference sequence). The CDR3 length is 14 residues. Losses at the gene ends were 7 bases for V and 1 base for J; bases not matched to a gene: 4.